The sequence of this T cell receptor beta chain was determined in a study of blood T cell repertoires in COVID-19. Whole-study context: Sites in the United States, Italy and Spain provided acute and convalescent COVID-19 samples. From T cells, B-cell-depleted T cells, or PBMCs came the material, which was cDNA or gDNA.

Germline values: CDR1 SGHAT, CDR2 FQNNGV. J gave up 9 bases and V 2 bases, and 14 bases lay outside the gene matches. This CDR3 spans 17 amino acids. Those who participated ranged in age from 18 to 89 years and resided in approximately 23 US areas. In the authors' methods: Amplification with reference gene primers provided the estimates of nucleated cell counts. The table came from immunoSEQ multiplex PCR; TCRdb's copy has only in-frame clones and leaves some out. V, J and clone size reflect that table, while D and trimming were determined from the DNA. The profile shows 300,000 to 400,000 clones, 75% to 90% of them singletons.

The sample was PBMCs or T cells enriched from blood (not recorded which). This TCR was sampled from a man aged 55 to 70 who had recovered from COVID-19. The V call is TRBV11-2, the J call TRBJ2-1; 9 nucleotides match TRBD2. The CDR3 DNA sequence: TGTGCCAGCAGCTTAACGGTAATAGCGGGGGCGCAGGTTGAGCAGTTCTTC. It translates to CASSLTVIAGAQVEQFF. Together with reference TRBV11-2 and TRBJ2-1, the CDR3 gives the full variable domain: EAGVAQSPRYKIIEKRQSVAFWCNPISGHATLYWYQQILGQGPKLLIQFQNNGVVDDSQLPKDRFSAERLKGVDSTLKIQPAKLEDSAVYLCASSLTVIAGAQVEQFFGPGTRLTVL.